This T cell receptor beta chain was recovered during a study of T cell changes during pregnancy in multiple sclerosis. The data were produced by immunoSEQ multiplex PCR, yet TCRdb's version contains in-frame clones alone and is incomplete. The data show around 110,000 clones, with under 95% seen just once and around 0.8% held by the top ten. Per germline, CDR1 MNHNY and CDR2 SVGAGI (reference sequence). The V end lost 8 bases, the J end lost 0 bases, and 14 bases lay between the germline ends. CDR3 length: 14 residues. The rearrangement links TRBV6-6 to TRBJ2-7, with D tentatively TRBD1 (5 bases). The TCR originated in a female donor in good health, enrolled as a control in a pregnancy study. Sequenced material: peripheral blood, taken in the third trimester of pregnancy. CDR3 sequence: CASRPQVVSYEQYF. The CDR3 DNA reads TGTGCCAGCCGACCACAGGTGGTCTCCTACGAGCAGTACTTC.